This T cell receptor (beta chain) was captured by sequencing in a study of blood T cell repertoires in COVID-19. Method: immunoSEQ multiplex PCR; TCRdb's copy keeps in-frame clones and lacks some. The sample lists about 500,000 clones, roughly nine tenths seen once, with 7.8% in the top ten. This CDR3 spans 15 amino acids. Germline V gene data show CDR1 as PRHDT and CDR2 as FYEKMQ (reference sequence). The trim removed 3 bases at V and 3 bases at J, leaving 4 bases unmatched. This clone has only one observation. The chain is built from TRBV13 and TRBJ1-2; TRBD1 matches at 10 bases. This clonotype was sampled from a woman aged 45-60 years with COVID-19, enrolled during active disease. Material: peripheral blood. CDR3 bases: TGTGCCAGCAGCTTCCGACAGGGGGCCTACTATGGCTACACCTTC. This codes for CASSFRQGAYYGYTF.